This T cell receptor beta chain originates from a study of blood T cell repertoires in COVID-19 (TCRdb year 2020). About the full investigation: The collaborator samples originated in the United States, Italy and Spain and spanned the acute and convalescent phases of COVID-19. Where available, HLA class I and class II types were obtained from metadata supplied by the sample provider rather than from assay-based typing. The dataset comprised deeply sampled blood TCRbeta repertoires from subjects exposed to, actively infected with, or recovered from COVID-19. The material from the prospective study consisted of cDNA or gDNA derived from T cells, B-cell-depleted T cells, or PBMCs. A freely available public database, intended as a resource for researchers studying the immune response to SARS-CoV-2, is where the repertoires were released. The sample metadata nearly always contained a de-identified subject ID, COVID-19 status, age in years and sex. Samples came from the ongoing ImmuneRACE study (first 160 participants) plus 1,254 subjects from 6 global collaborators.

Collaborating institutions collected whole blood in K2EDTA tubes following their own protocols. Collaborator samples were shipped for TCRbeta analysis as frozen whole blood, isolated PBMCs, or DNA extracted from either sample type. Counted from cysteine to phenylalanine, this CDR3 has 15 amino acids. The entry retains the CDR3 DNA only, 45 bases that are in frame from base 1. The germline V end is reduced by 6 bases and the J end by 1 base; junction bases left unmatched: 6. Based on the germline V gene, the CDR1 and CDR2 sequences are MNHEY and SVGAGI. With respect to this clone: No cognate antigen has been identified for it. Base qualities are not provided; no much larger clone lies one nucleotide away.

TCRbeta CDR3 regions were amplified from genomic DNA using the immunoSEQ Assay, a bias-controlled multiplex PCR. For the original study's pipeline: Nucleated cell counts per sample were estimated from amplification of reference gene primers within the assay. To quantify the absolute abundance of each unique TCRbeta CDR3 rearrangement, sequence reads were collapsed and filtered. Productive Simpson clonality was computed per sample as the square root of Simpson's diversity index over productive rearrangements. TCRdb's version of the immuneACCESS table is confined to in-frame rearrangements and falls short of the full clone set. An unresolved V gene accounts for under half of the shortfall where checked; the remainder is of unknown origin. Clonal size and the V and J genes are those of that table, whereas D and trimming came from the DNA. This sample holds about 120,000 clones; approximately 74% were observed only once. The ten biggest clones cover over 1.5% of the sample.

The paper's findings and limits, for the study overall: The amount of clinical and demographic metadata varied by source and participant and was provided uncurated.

Sequenced material: peripheral blood. This sequence originates from a woman in her seventies with acute or convalescent COVID-19. The rearrangement combines TRBV6-5 with TRBJ1-5; 7 junctional bases match TRBD1. Here is the DNA: TGTGCCAGCAGGCCGCGGACAGGCAGCAATCAGCCCCAGCATTTT. Translated, this is CASRPRTGSNQPQHF.